This TCR beta chain comes out of a study of blood T cell repertoires in COVID-19. Study summary: Both acute and convalescent COVID-19 samples were obtained from the United States, Italy and Spain.

A COVID-19 case had been met by exposed participants during the 2 weeks before study entry. Sequencing was performed with immunoSEQ multiplex PCR; in TCRdb, only in-frame clones are kept and a portion is missing. The data show roughly 400,000 clones, roughly 92% seen once. Material for sequencing was PBMCs or T cells enriched from blood (not recorded which). The sequence was collected from a woman in her thirties or forties who had been exposed to COVID-19.

The CDR3 is CASSILGENSPLHF. As DNA, the CDR3 is TGTGCCAGTAGTATATTAGGGGAAAATTCACCCCTCCACTTT. The genes are TRBV19 and TRBJ1-6; a weak D match, TRBD1 (5 bases). V was cut by 2 bases and J by 7 bases, with 9 bases left in between. Germline CDR1 and CDR2: LNHDA and SQIVND (reference sequence). This CDR3 comprises 14 residues.